This T cell receptor beta chain appears in the sequencing data of a study of neurological immune-mediated disorders. TCRdb itself ran the 5' RACE reads through MiXCR, one entry per CDR3 protein. The data contain tens of thousands of distinct CDR3 sequences, 4% of them singletons. This CDR3 has 13 residues. Per germline, CDR1 KGHDR and CDR2 SFDVKD. V gave up 3 bases and J gave up 6 bases, with 10 bases separating them. The source material was CD4+ T cells from blood. This clonotype was sampled from a woman in her forties with multiple sclerosis. The chain employs TRBV24-1 and TRBJ1-2; D gene unclear. CDR3 in DNA: TGTGCCACCAGTGATCCCGGGGATCATGGCTACACCTTC. This gives the protein CATSDPGDHGYTF.